This T cell receptor beta chain derives from a study of cytomegalovirus exposure and HLA in healthy donors. The CDR3 extends over 16 amino acids. Losses at the gene ends were 6 bases for V and 1 base for J; bases not matched to a gene: 9. CDR1 is SNHLY, CDR2 FYNNEI, per germline. Everyone who donated was a healthy bone marrow donor. To note about this clone: Its cognate antigen is unknown.

The PCR had 60 Vbeta and 13 Jbeta primers. Profiled with immunoSEQ multiplex PCR; TCRdb holds only in-frame clones, not every one. This sample has about 150,000 clones, with around four fifths found just once. The study, taken as a whole, reports: DRB1 showed the most TCR associations and HLA-C the fewest in a later analysis, as rates varied by HLA locus. Most CMV-associated TCR beta chains appeared HLA-restricted in a later analysis. At a 0.05 false discovery rate, a later analysis found roughly 17,000 TCR beta sequences to be associated with HLA alleles.

The chain carries TRBV2 and TRBJ1-3, with 7 positions matching TRBD1. This TCR was recovered from a woman aged 30 to 39 in good health and CMV-seronegative. Sequencing used PBMCs. CDR3 in amino acids: CASSPPPTGSGNTIYF. The CDR3 region has the DNA TGTGCCAGCAGCCCCCCTCCGACAGGGTCTGGAAACACCATATATTTT.